Ten or more counts support the clone carrying this T cell receptor (beta chain). Its matching antigen is unknown. The source of the sample is a study of neurological immune-mediated disorders. Notes on the study in general: CDR3 amino acid sequences found in expanded clones were never shared across subjects, suggesting private repertoires in all groups. HTLV-1-associated myelopathy had the most TCR clonal expansion, whereas multiple sclerosis had the least (lower than in healthy controls).

Synthesis of cDNA was performed by 5'RACE using 10-nucleotide random UMIs. From the 5' RACE reads, TCRdb called clonotypes with MiXCR, one entry per CDR3 protein. The sample has about 38,000 distinct CDR3 sequences; roughly 11% are singletons. Time point here: technical triplicate 1. Material: PBMCs. The source of this sequence is a man aged 55-75 years with HTLV-1-associated myelopathy (HAM/TSP).

CDR3 protein: CASSLGTGGSHEQYF. The CDR3, as DNA: TGCGCCAGCAGCTTGGGGACAGGGGGTTCCCACGAGCAGTACTTC. This chain joins TRBV5-1 and TRBJ2-7; 10 bases map to TRBD1. V was clipped by 0 bases and J by 5 bases; unmatched bases: 5. The germline gives CDR1 SGHRS, CDR2 YFSETQ. The CDR3 is 15 amino acids.